The 20 T cell receptor beta chains listed next were all sequenced from one sample in a study of blood T cell repertoires in COVID-19. Assay: immunoSEQ multiplex PCR; the TCRdb copy retains only in-frame clones and omits some. The sample includes around 280,000 clones, approximately 83% seen only once; the top ten take less than 2.5%. Sequencing was carried out using peripheral blood. These receptors originate from a woman in her 30s who had recovered from COVID-19.

The chain joins TRBV6-5 to TRBJ2-3; perhaps TRBD2 as D (5 bases). Per germline, CDR1 MNHEY and CDR2 SVGAGI. This CDR3 has 15 residues. With 10 bases removed from V and 1 base from J, the gap between germline ends came to 18 bases. The CDR3 nucleotides read TGTGCCACCAGAAGTCTCTTGGGAGGCACAGATACGCAGTATTTT. It translates to CATRSLLGGTDTQYF.

The chain carries TRBV6-5 and TRBJ1-3; D not resolved. The CDR3 is 14 residues long. Germline CDR1 reads MNHEY; CDR2 reads SVGAGI. Trimming took off 2 bases at V and 8 bases at J, with 13 bases between the two ends. CDR3 sequence (DNA): TGTGCCAGCAGTTACGGCGGGAGGGAACACACCATATATTTT. Its translation: CASSYGGREHTIYF.

This sequence joins TRBV12-3 or TRBV12-4 and TRBJ2-3, with D possibly matching TRBD2 (6 bases). Trimming stripped 2 bases from V and 6 bases from J, with 9 bases between. This CDR3 contains 13 residues. CDR3 residues: CASSLFGRDTQYF. CDR3 in DNA: TGTGCCAGCAGTTTATTTGGGAGGGATACGCAGTATTTT.

This clone has more than one count but fewer than ten. CDR3 sequence: CASSQNPSREQYF. Here the CDR3 DNA reads TGCGCCAGCAGCCAAAACCCTTCTAGAGAGCAGTACTTC. V usage is TRBV4-1 and J usage is TRBJ2-7, with D hard to call. This CDR3 has 13 amino acids. V was cut by 2 bases and J by 7 bases, with 12 bases left in between. Germline V lookup: CDR1 MGHRA, CDR2 YSYEKL.

The rearrangement uses TRBV6-5 and TRBJ2-5; possibly TRBD1 for D (5 bases). This CDR3 contains 12 residues. Germline CDR1 MNHEY, CDR2 SVGAGI. The germline V and J ends were trimmed by 5 bases and 2 bases, with 6 bases remaining between them. For the CDR3, the DNA is TGTGCCAGCAGTAGGGGACAAGAGACCCAGTACTTC. Protein product: CASSRGQETQYF.

The rearrangement links TRBV20-1 to TRBJ2-6; unclear D gene. Germline CDR1 is DFQATT and CDR2 is SNEGSKA (reference sequence). Deletions cut 6 bases from V and 0 bases from J, with 18 bases between. This CDR3 is 17 amino acids long. CDR3 residues: CSASPQTGFSGANVLTF. CDR3 coding DNA: TGCAGTGCCAGTCCTCAGACGGGTTTCTCTGGGGCCAACGTCCTGACTTTC.

The chain couples TRBV3-1 (or the pseudogene TRBV3-2) to TRBJ1-1; no clear D gene. This CDR3 has 14 residues. CDR1 LGHDT and CDR2 YNNKEL come from the germline V gene (reference sequence). V was cut by 4 bases and J by 1 base, with 10 bases left in between. The CDR3 here is CASSLSGGNTEAFF. The CDR3 bases are TGTGCCAGCAGCCTTAGCGGAGGGAACACTGAAGCTTTCTTT.

The V call is TRBV5-1, the J call TRBJ1-5; possibly TRBD1 for D (6 bases). This CDR3 region has 13 residues. Trimming shortened V by 4 bases and J by 7 bases, and 12 bases separated the two germline ends. CDR1 is SGHRS and CDR2 is YFSETQ in the germline V gene. CDR3 DNA: TGCGCCAGCAGCCCGGATGGGGGCCAGCCCCAGCATTTT. The encoded protein is CASSPDGGQPQHF.

V gene TRBV9 combines with J gene TRBJ2-1; the D gene is possibly TRBD2 (6 bases). Germline CDR1 and CDR2: SGDLS and YYNGEE. Trimming removed 0 bases from V and 8 bases from J, with 18 bases in between. The CDR3 extends over 16 amino acids. In nucleotides, the CDR3 is TGTGCCAGCAGCGTAGGGAGTGGAATGGGGGGATATGAGCAGTTCTTC. It specifies CASSVGSGMGGYEQFF.

DNA for the CDR3: TGTGCCAGCAGCTTTGCGCCCTCCTACGAGCAGTACTTC. Translated: CASSFAPSYEQYF. The chain is built from TRBV11-1 and TRBJ2-7; D unclear. CDR1 is SGHAT, CDR2 FQDESV, per germline (reference sequence). V gave up 3 bases and J gave up 0 bases, with 6 bases separating them. CDR3 size: 13 residues.

The chain has TRBV27 and TRBJ2-5, with 7 positions matching TRBD1. This CDR3 region has 14 residues. The trim removed 5 bases at V and 4 bases at J, leaving 7 bases unmatched. Germline V gene data show CDR1 as MNHEY and CDR2 as SMNVEV (reference sequence). The CDR3 protein is CASSDRQGGETQYF. The CDR3 nucleotides read TGTGCCAGCAGTGATCGACAGGGTGGAGAGACCCAGTACTTC.

The chain links TRBV5-5 to TRBJ2-7, with 7 bases matching TRBD1. The germline CDR1 and CDR2 sequences are SGHKS and YYEKEE (reference sequence). The junction had 2 bases not matched to a gene; V was cut back by 4 bases and J by 4 bases. This CDR3 contains 12 residues. CDR3 DNA: TGTGCCAGCAGCCCGACAGGGTACGAGCAGTACTTC. It codes for CASSPTGYEQYF.

This rearrangement joins TRBV30 to TRBJ2-7; TRBD1 aligns across 8 bases. The CDR3 has 11 amino acids. The germline V gene has CDR1 GTSNPN and CDR2 SVGIG (reference sequence). With 5 bases clipped from V and 5 bases from J, the junction kept 2 bases outside the gene matches. The CDR3 is CAWDRGNEQYF. CDR3 DNA sequence: TGTGCCTGGGACAGGGGCAACGAGCAGTACTTC.

The CDR3, as DNA: TGTGCCAGCAGTTTAGCAGAATCCGGGGAGCTGTTTTTT. This encodes CASSLAESGELFF. The chain carries TRBV27 and TRBJ2-2; D is ambiguous. Per the germline V gene, CDR1 is MNHEY and CDR2 is SMNVEV (reference sequence). V was clipped by 2 bases and J by 6 bases, with 7 bases between them. The CDR3 covers 13 residues.

The chain is built from TRBV30 and TRBJ1-5; D unresolved. Germline V lookup: CDR1 GTSNPN, CDR2 SVGIG (reference sequence). V was trimmed by 2 bases and J by 4 bases, leaving 9 bases between them. This CDR3 contains 13 residues. CDR3 DNA: TGTGCCTGGAGTCCCAGGCGTAATCAGCCCCAGCATTTT. Protein: CAWSPRRNQPQHF. The whole variable domain, remainder taken from reference TRBV30 and TRBJ1-5, is SQTIHQWPATLVQPVGSPLSLECTVEGTSNPNLYWYRQAAGRGLQLLFYSVGIGQISSEVPQNLSASRPQDRQFILSSKKLLLSDSGFYLCAWSPRRNQPQHFGDGTRLSIL.

This chain connects TRBV7-2 to TRBJ2-7, with 10 bases aligning to TRBD2. Germline loops: CDR1 SGHTA, CDR2 FQGNSA. CDR3 length: 18 residues. J lost 3 bases, V lost 5 bases, and 16 bases had no gene match. The CDR3 loop is CASSEGGLAGVAFYEQYF. The DNA of the CDR3 is TGTGCCAGCAGCGAGGGGGGTCTAGCGGGAGTCGCGTTCTACGAGCAGTACTTC.

This chain uses TRBV28 with TRBJ1-6, with 7 bases identical to TRBD1. V shed 6 bases, J shed 10 bases, and the junction held 6 bases outside the gene matches. This CDR3 is 13 amino acids long. Germline-derived CDR1 and CDR2 are MDHEN and SYDVKM. The CDR3 loop reads CASRGGSGSPLHF. The CDR3 DNA is TGTGCCAGCAGAGGGGGCTCTGGGTCACCCCTCCACTTT.

The chain combines TRBV18 with TRBJ2-5, with a possible D match to TRBD2 (5 bases). Germline-derived CDR1 and CDR2 are KGHSH and LQKENI. CDR3 length: 13 residues. V was shortened by 6 bases and J by 5 bases, with 13 bases between the two germline ends. This CDR3 is CASSQALDETQYF. CDR3 nucleotide sequence: TGTGCCAGCTCGCAGGCACTAGATGAGACCCAGTACTTC. Filled out from reference TRBV18 and TRBJ2-5, the complete variable domain reads NAGVMQNPRHLVRRRGQEARLRCSPMKGHSHVYWYRQLPEEGLKFMVYLQKENIIDESGMPKERFSAEFPKEGPSILRIQQVVRGDSAAYFCASSQALDETQYFGPGTRLLVL.

This clone was recorded once. The chain joins TRBV21-1 to TRBJ2-1; no DNA check was done on the table's D call, TRBD2. TRBV21-1 is a pseudogene locus. The CDR3 spans 17 residues. The CDR3 region has the DNA TGTGCCAGCAGCTACGGGACTAGCGCGAGAAACTACAATGAGCAGTTCTTC. Translating it yields CASSYGTSARNYNEQFF.

This clone occurred once. V usage is TRBV24-1 and J usage is TRBJ2-2; D not certain. Trimming took 6 bases from V and 0 from J, leaving 4 bases between them. The CDR3 consists of 13 residues. Germline V lookup: CDR1 KGHDR, CDR2 SFDVKD. CDR3 loop: CATSSTNTGELFF. In nucleotides, the CDR3 is TGTGCCACCAGTTCCACGAACACCGGGGAGCTGTTTTTT.